The 25 T cell receptor beta chains below were found in one sample sequenced in a study of T cells in Graves' hyperthyroidism and ophthalmopathy. TCR beta CDR3 regions were amplified from RNA transcripts. Carried out on the TCR CDR3, a first-round RT-PCR used the HTBI primer set. TCRdb independently ran MiXCR on the multiplex PCR reads; one entry per CDR3 protein. The sample has 700,000 or so distinct CDR3 sequences, about a sixth seen once; the top ten hold about 8.4%. The sample was blood. The receptors were sampled from a man aged 18 to 35 with Graves' hyperthyroidism.

The table lists this clonotype with a few counts. V usage is TRBV24-1 and J usage is TRBJ2-2; possible D gene TRBD1, 6 bases. Germline values: CDR1 KGHDR, CDR2 SFDVKD. The CDR3 is 13 residues long. V was cut by 1 base and J by 8 bases, with 7 bases left in between. CDR3 protein: CATSDLQGGELFF. CDR3 coding DNA: TGTGCCACCAGTGATTTACAGGGAGGGGAGCTGTTTTTT.

This clonotype was seen a few times. The J gene is TRBJ2-2, the V gene TRBV29-1; no firm D call. The germline V gene has CDR1 SQVTM and CDR2 ANQGSEA. Trimming shortened V by 7 bases and J by 8 bases, and 11 bases separated the two germline ends. The CDR3 length is 11 residues. For the CDR3, the DNA is TGCAGCGCATTATTCCTAGGGGAGCTGTTTTTT. Translated: CSALFLGELFF.

This clonotype turned up a few times. The rearrangement uses TRBV14 and TRBJ2-4; perhaps TRBD2 as D (6 bases). Trimming took off 5 bases at V and 0 bases at J, with 14 bases between the two ends. CDR3 length: 16 residues. The germline gives CDR1 SGHDN, CDR2 FVKESK. CDR3 amino acids: CASSWGRNLAKNIQYF. In DNA, the CDR3 is TGTGCCAGCAGCTGGGGGAGGAATCTAGCCAAAAACATTCAGTACTTC.

In its sample, this clonotype was seen a few times. The rearrangement links TRBV29-1 to TRBJ1-5; D might be TRBD1 (5 bases). With 0 bases removed from V and 6 bases from J, the gap between germline ends came to 6 bases. This CDR3 comprises 12 residues. Germline-derived CDR1 and CDR2 are SQVTM and ANQGSEA. For the CDR3, the DNA is TGCAGCGTTGAAGATCAGGGTCAGCCCCAGCATTTT. Amino acids: CSVEDQGQPQHF. Looking up the rest from reference TRBV29-1 and TRBJ1-5 gives the full variable domain: SAVISQKPSRDICQRGTSLTIQCQVDSQVTMMFWYRQQPGQSLTLIATANQGSEATYESGFVIDKFPISRPNLTFSTLTVSNMSPEDSSIYLCSVEDQGQPQHFGDGTRLSIL.

There are a few counts of this clonotype. This rearrangement joins TRBV30 to TRBJ2-2, with a tentative D call TRBD2 (5 bases). CDR3 length equals 11 residues. V gave up 3 bases and J gave up 8 bases, with 7 bases separating them. Per the germline V gene, CDR1 is GTSNPN and CDR2 is SVGIG (reference sequence). The CDR3, as DNA: TGTGCCTGGAGCGAGGGAGGGGAGCTGTTTTTT. Its translation is CAWSEGGELFF. Full variable domain (rest looked up from reference TRBV30 and TRBJ2-2): SQTIHQWPATLVQPVGSPLSLECTVEGTSNPNLYWYRQAAGRGLQLLFYSVGIGQISSEVPQNLSASRPQDRQFILSSKKLLLSDSGFYLCAWSEGGELFFGEGSRLTVL.

A remark on this clonotype: One junction end disagrees with the germline gene, perhaps due to a read error. This sequence joins TRBV2 and TRBJ1-5, with 8 bases fitting TRBD1. The length of the CDR3 is 13 residues. Per germline, CDR1 SNHLY and CDR2 FYNNEI. In DNA, the CDR3 is TGTGCCAGCAGTGCGGACAGGGTAGATGATGAGGATTTT. It codes for CASSADRVDDEDF.

This clonotype was found many times. The rearrangement joins TRBV7-8 to TRBJ2-7; D not certain. CDR3 length: 14 residues. The germline CDR1 and CDR2 sequences are SGHVS and FQNEAQ. V lost 7 bases, J lost 1 base, and 14 bases lay in between. Here the CDR3 reads CASTETPGSYEQYF. The CDR3 DNA follows: TGTGCCAGCACCGAAACTCCAGGTTCCTACGAGCAGTACTTC.

The chain recombines TRBV10-3 with TRBJ1-5, with 9 nucleotides matching TRBD1. The CDR3 is 14 amino acids. Germline V gives CDR1 ENHRY, CDR2 SYGVKD. With V trimmed by 5 bases and J by 7 bases, 6 bases remained unmatched. The CDR3 reads CAISPGQGEQPQHF. As DNA, the CDR3 is TGTGCCATCAGTCCGGGACAGGGAGAGCAGCCCCAGCATTTT.

V gene TRBV7-9 combines with J gene TRBJ1-3; the D gene is possibly TRBD1 (5 bases). Germline V CDR1 and CDR2: SEHNR, FQNEAQ (reference sequence). V lost 7 bases, J lost 4 bases, and 11 bases lay in between. This CDR3 contains 13 residues. CDR3 protein: CASTWGYGNTIYF. The CDR3 DNA follows: TGTGCCAGCACCTGGGGGTACGGAAACACCATATATTTT.

This chain links TRBV7-3 with TRBJ2-1; 10 bases align to TRBD2. V was pared by 1 base and J by 5 bases, with 17 bases of the junction left unmatched. This CDR3 is built from 20 residues. Germline lookup yields CDR1 SGHTA and CDR2 FQGTGA. As DNA, the CDR3 is TGTGCCAGCAGCTTAAAGGCGAAAGGGGTCCTAGCGGGAGAGGACAATGAGCAGTTCTTC. This codes for CASSLKAKGVLAGEDNEQFF.

CDR3 sequence (DNA): TGTGCCAGCAGCCCGGGGGGTACCAATTGGTTTAACACTGAAGCTTTCTTT. The encoded protein is CASSPGGTNWFNTEAFF. The chain combines TRBV5-6 with TRBJ1-1; weak D call: TRBD1 (5 bases). The CDR3 length is 17 residues. The germline V gene encodes CDR1 SGHDT and CDR2 YYEEEE. Trimming took off 4 bases at V and 2 bases at J, with 21 bases between the two ends.

This clonotype was seen more than once but under ten times. The V and J genes are TRBV27 and TRBJ1-1; D unresolved. Germline loops: CDR1 MNHEY, CDR2 SMNVEV (reference sequence). The CDR3 runs to 13 residues. Trimming shortened V by 5 bases and J by 5 bases, and 12 bases separated the two germline ends. Written as DNA, the CDR3 is TGTGCCAGCAGTCTTACACGGCGGACTGAAGCTTTCTTT. This translates into CASSLTRRTEAFF.

This clonotype was seen only a few times. The chain carries TRBV20-1 and TRBJ2-2; D gene uncertain. Trimming stripped 3 bases from V and 0 bases from J, with 8 bases between. Germline lookup yields CDR1 DFQATT and CDR2 SNEGSKA (reference sequence). The CDR3 is 14 residues long. CDR3 sequence reads: CSARPTPNTGELFF. Written as DNA, the CDR3 is TGCAGTGCTAGGCCCACTCCGAACACCGGGGAGCTGTTTTTT.

This clonotype was seen just once. J is TRBJ1-5 and V is TRBV7-9; D ambiguous. Looked up from germline, CDR1 is SEHNR and CDR2 is FQNEAQ (reference sequence). V dropped 5 bases and J dropped 9 bases, with 11 bases sitting between them. There are 12 residues in the CDR3. The CDR3 here is CASSVDRGPQHF. The CDR3 nucleotides are TGTGCCAGCAGCGTTGACCGGGGGCCCCAGCATTTT.

The chain recombines TRBV6-1 with TRBJ2-6; TRBD1 or TRBD2 may be the D gene (5 bases each). This CDR3 is built from 15 residues. Per the germline V gene, CDR1 is MNHNS and CDR2 is SASEGT. V gave up 7 bases and J gave up 4 bases, with 14 bases separating them. Written as DNA, the CDR3 is TGTGCCAGCATCCAAAGAGGGGTCGGGGCCAACGTCCTGACTTTC. It translates to CASIQRGVGANVLTF.

In this sample, this clonotype turned up many times. This chain links TRBV28 with TRBJ2-3; D is possibly TRBD2 (5 bases). In germline, CDR1 is MDHEN, CDR2 SYDVKM. Deletions cut 2 bases from V and 4 bases from J, with 7 bases between. CDR3 length: 13 amino acids. CDR3 amino acids: CASSLPGSDTQYF. DNA of the CDR3: TGTGCCAGCAGTTTACCGGGGTCAGATACGCAGTATTTT.

This clonotype was observed at least ten times. The J gene is TRBJ1-3, the V gene TRBV11-2; a possible D gene is TRBD1 (6 bases). Per the germline V gene, CDR1 is SGHAT and CDR2 is FQNNGV. Between the trimmed V and J ends, which lost 5 bases and 4 bases, there was a span of 18 bases. The CDR3 extends over 16 amino acids. CDR3 sequence: CASSRSTGRSGNTIYF. The CDR3 DNA is TGTGCCAGCAGCCGATCCACAGGGCGATCCGGAAACACCATATATTTT.

The chain has TRBV6-4 and TRBJ2-3; 12 nucleotides agree with TRBD2. Germline values: CDR1 MRHNA, CDR2 SNTAGT. V shed 3 bases, J shed 6 bases, and the junction held 4 bases outside the gene matches. The length of the CDR3 is 15 residues. In DNA, the CDR3 is TGTGCCAGCAGTGAACTAGCGGGAGGTGTGGATACGCAGTATTTT. As protein: CASSELAGGVDTQYF.

The chain uses TRBV5-5 and TRBJ2-7; D is uncertain. The CDR3 covers 12 residues. Germline CDR1 is SGHKS and CDR2 is YYEKEE (reference sequence). V lost 0 bases to trimming and J lost 8 bases, with 9 bases between them. The CDR3 spells CASSLGGWQQYF. The DNA of the CDR3 is TGTGCCAGCAGCTTGGGTGGTTGGCAGCAGTACTTC.

J is TRBJ2-6 and V is TRBV11-2, with D hard to call. Germline V gene sequence: CDR1 SGHAT, CDR2 FQNNGV. Between the trimmed V and J ends, which lost 5 bases and 0 bases, there was a span of 8 bases. This CDR3 comprises 15 residues. The DNA for the CDR3 is TGTGCCAGCAGCCGCCGGAACTCTGGGGCCAACGTCCTGACTTTC. Its protein is CASSRRNSGANVLTF. Supplemented by reference TRBV11-2 and TRBJ2-6, the full variable domain reads EAGVAQSPRYKIIEKRQSVAFWCNPISGHATLYWYQQILGQGPKLLIQFQNNGVVDDSQLPKDRFSAERLKGVDSTLKIQPAKLEDSAVYLCASSRRNSGANVLTFGAGSRLTVL.

A few counts support this clonotype. The chain recombines TRBV3-1 with TRBJ1-3; 12 nucleotides align to TRBD1. The V segment lost 3 bases and the J segment 2 bases; nucleotides outside the gene matches: 5. Germline V gene data show CDR1 as LGHDT and CDR2 as YNNKEL (reference sequence). This CDR3 contains 17 residues. The CDR3 loop reads CASSHGTGGTTGNTIYF. As DNA, the CDR3 is TGTGCCAGCAGCCATGGGACAGGGGGCACGACTGGAAACACCATATATTTT. The variable domain in full, with the rest retrieved from reference TRBV3-1 and TRBJ1-3, is DTAVSQTPKYLVTQMGNDKSIKCEQNLGHDTMYWYKQDSKKFLKIMFSYNNKELIINETVPNRFSPKSPDKAHLNLHINSLELGDSAVYFCASSHGTGGTTGNTIYFGEGSWLTVV.

This clonotype appeared many times. The chain combines TRBV2 with TRBJ2-3, with D unresolved. Per the germline V gene, CDR1 is SNHLY and CDR2 is FYNNEI. The CDR3 has 12 residues. V was clipped by 6 bases and J by 2 bases, with 6 bases between them. For the CDR3, the DNA is TGTGCCAGCAGCGAAATCACAGATACGCAGTATTTT. It specifies CASSEITDTQYF.

This clonotype was seen a few times. The chain is built from TRBV4-2 and TRBJ1-4; possibly TRBD1 for D (6 bases). The ends were cut back, 0 bases at V and 8 bases at J, with 16 bases in the middle. CDR1 is LGHNA, CDR2 YNFKEQ, per germline. CDR3 length: 16 amino acids. The CDR3 is CASSQEWGQGGEKLFF. The CDR3, as DNA: TGTGCCAGCAGCCAAGAATGGGGGCAGGGAGGCGAAAAACTGTTTTTT.

This clonotype was observed at least ten times. This rearrangement joins TRBV30 to TRBJ2-1; 8 positions match TRBD1. Germline lookup yields CDR1 GTSNPN and CDR2 SVGIG (reference sequence). The V and J ends lost 0 bases and 6 bases, in that order; junction bases with no gene match: 1. The CDR3 runs to 13 residues. The CDR3 protein is CAWSVGQANEQFF. In DNA form, the CDR3 reads TGTGCCTGGAGTGTGGGACAGGCCAATGAGCAGTTCTTC.

This clonotype was seen ten or more times. The chain recombines TRBV2 with TRBJ2-5, with 10 bases identical to TRBD2. The CDR3 loop spans 12 amino acids. Trimming cost V 9 bases and J 12 bases; bases outside gene matches: 10. Germline-derived CDR1 and CDR2 are SNHLY and FYNNEI. This CDR3 reads CASSTGAGGEYF. CDR3 DNA: TGTGCCAGTTCGACCGGAGCGGGGGGGGAGTACTTC.